Each of the 29 T cell receptor beta chains below was sequenced from the same sample in a study of blood T cells in healthy people across ages. Then a second PCR, running roughly 7 to 11 cycles, was carried out with a sample-barcoded 5' primer and a J-beta primer mix. TCRdb used MiXCR to reprocess the 5' RACE reads, holding one entry per CDR3 protein. The data contain 750,000 or so distinct CDR3 sequences, 25% of them singletons. The data also belong to a second study, concerning T cells of mothers and their children.

Material: blood. The receptor set was obtained from a boy aged 5-17 years in good health.

This clonotype was detected a few times. The chain combines TRBV28 with TRBJ1-4; D not certain. The V end was cut by 7 bases, the J end by 0 bases, with 12 bases between. From germline, CDR1 is MDHEN and CDR2 SYDVKM. The CDR3 is made up of 15 amino acids. The CDR3 region is CASTRPGTTNEKLFF. CDR3 coding DNA: TGTGCCAGCACCCGCCCGGGGACAACTAATGAAAAACTGTTTTTT.

The chain joins TRBV3-1 to TRBJ2-5; 9 nucleotides match TRBD2. With V trimmed by 2 bases and J by 4 bases, 14 bases remained unmatched. Germline CDR1 LGHDT, CDR2 YNNKEL (reference sequence). The CDR3 extends over 18 amino acids. The CDR3 DNA reads as TGTGCCAGCAGCCAACGTTCTAGCGGGGTAATCGGGCGAGAGACCCAGTACTTC. Translation: CASSQRSSGVIGRETQYF.

The genes are TRBV7-2 and TRBJ1-1, with 9 positions matching TRBD1. The V gene end was trimmed by 5 bases and the J gene end by 9 bases; junction bases not matched to a gene: 10. This CDR3 is built from 14 residues. Germline CDR1 SGHTA, CDR2 FQGNSA. The CDR3 sequence: CASSPINTGGQAFF. Here the CDR3 DNA reads TGTGCCAGCAGCCCTATTAATACAGGGGGCCAAGCTTTCTTT. The full variable domain, in which reference TRBV7-2 and TRBJ1-1 provide the parts outside the CDR3, is GAGVSQSPSNKVTEKGKDVELRCDPISGHTALYWYRQSLGQGLEFLIYFQGNSAPDKSGLPSDRFSAERTGGSVSTLTIQRTQQEDSAVYLCASSPINTGGQAFFGQGTRLTVV.

The sample holds a few counts of this clonotype. This chain connects TRBV28 to TRBJ2-5; 13 bases agree with TRBD2. The J call may be faulty, since TRBJ2-1 better matches the DNA end. Germline CDR1 reads MDHEN; CDR2 reads SYDVKM. The CDR3 extends over 15 amino acids. The CDR3 region is CASRRLAGGGNEQFF. DNA of the CDR3: TGTGCCAGCAGACGACTAGCGGGAGGCGGGAATGAGCAGTTCTTC.

This clonotype was observed a handful of times. The rearrangement joins TRBV29-1 to TRBJ2-7, with 7 bases aligning to TRBD1. Trimming cost V 3 bases and J 0 bases; bases outside gene matches: 8. CDR1 and CDR2 (germline): SQVTM, ANQGSEA. The CDR3 sequence is 15 residues long. CDR3 nucleotide sequence: TGCAGCGTTGAGGGGCTTGGGGACAGCTCCTACGAGCAGTACTTC. Translation: CSVEGLGDSSYEQYF.

This clonotype was counted between two and nine times. The chain recombines TRBV28 with TRBJ2-1, with 10 bases aligning to TRBD2. Looked up from germline, CDR1 is MDHEN and CDR2 is SYDVKM. This CDR3 has 19 residues. V dropped 5 bases and J dropped 9; count of bases not matched to a gene: 22. DNA of the CDR3: TGTGCCAGCAGTCCTTTAACGGTAGCGGGAGGAGGGGATGGTGGTGAGCAGTTCTTC. This codes for CASSPLTVAGGGDGGEQFF.

Only a few counts were recorded for this clonotype. The rearrangement uses TRBV7-6 and TRBJ2-3; 10 bases match TRBD1. Unmatched junction bases numbered 3, after V lost 1 base and J lost 5 bases. The germline V gene has CDR1 SGHVS and CDR2 FNYEAQ. This CDR3 region has 15 residues. The CDR3 DNA reads TGTGCCAGCAGCTTAGGGACAGGGGGAATAGATACGCAGTATTTT. This translates into CASSLGTGGIDTQYF.

This chain connects TRBV5-5 to TRBJ1-6, with D possibly matching TRBD1 (6 bases). This CDR3 contains 14 residues. Per germline, CDR1 SGHKS and CDR2 YYEKEE (reference sequence). V was trimmed by 2 bases and J by 7 bases, leaving 10 bases between them. The CDR3 loop reads CASSFTGTNSPLHF. In DNA, the CDR3 is TGTGCCAGCAGCTTCACAGGGACCAATTCACCCCTCCACTTT. Supplemented by reference TRBV5-5 and TRBJ1-6, the full variable domain reads DAGVTQSPTHLIKTRGQQVTLRCSPISGHKSVSWYQQVLGQGPQFIFQYYEKEERGRGNFPDRFSARQFPNYSSELNVNALLLGDSALYLCASSFTGTNSPLHFGNGTRLTVT.

This clonotype was counted between two and nine times. J is TRBJ2-6 and V is TRBV15; perhaps TRBD1 as D (6 bases). The CDR3 has 17 residues. Germline CDR1 LNHNV, CDR2 YYDKDF (reference sequence). With 1 base removed from V and 0 bases from J, the gap between germline ends came to 10 bases. CDR3 nucleotide sequence: TGTGCCACCAGCAGAGCCGCAGGGGACTCTGGGGCCAACGTCCTGACTTTC. Its translation: CATSRAAGDSGANVLTF. Using reference TRBV15 and TRBJ2-6 for the parts outside the CDR3, the full variable domain is DAMVIQNPRYQVTQFGKPVTLSCSQTLNHNVMYWYQQKSSQAPKLLFHYYDKDFNNEADTPDNFQSRRPNTSFCFLDIRSPGLGDTAMYLCATSRAAGDSGANVLTFGAGSRLTVL.

The sample holds a few counts of this clonotype. This chain joins TRBV29-1 and TRBJ2-1; no definite D call. CDR3 size: 14 residues. Looked up from germline, CDR1 is SQVTM and CDR2 is ANQGSEA. V lost 3 bases to trimming and J lost 4 bases, with 13 bases between them. The CDR3 sequence: CSVDALVRYNEQFF. The CDR3 DNA sequence: TGCAGCGTTGATGCCCTAGTAAGATACAATGAGCAGTTCTTC.

This sequence joins TRBV29-1 and TRBJ2-5; 8 bases map to TRBD1. Germline V gene data show CDR1 as SQVTM and CDR2 as ANQGSEA. Trimming removed 3 bases from V and 4 bases from J; junction bases left unmatched: 4. This CDR3 spans 13 amino acids. The CDR3 nucleotides read TGCAGCGTTGAGACAGGGGAGAGAGAGACCCAGTACTTC. It encodes CSVETGERETQYF.

In this sample, this clonotype turned up once. The rearrangement links TRBV12-3 or TRBV12-4 to TRBJ1-2; 8 positions match TRBD1. V was clipped by 9 bases and J by 6 bases; unmatched bases: 3. The CDR3 is 11 residues long. CDR3: CASRTGNGYTF. CDR3 DNA: TGTGCCAGTCGGACAGGGAATGGCTACACCTTC.

This chain's CDR3 is CASSLGGAPVTEAFF. The CDR3 coding sequence is TGTGCCAGCAGCTTAGGAGGGGCGCCTGTCACTGAAGCTTTCTTT. This chain joins TRBV13 and TRBJ1-1; TRBD1 is a possible D gene (5 bases). The V end was cut by 0 bases, the J end by 4 bases, with 12 bases between. This CDR3 contains 15 residues. CDR1 and CDR2 from the germline V gene are PRHDT and FYEKMQ (reference sequence).

Only a few counts were recorded for this clonotype. Here the CDR3 DNA reads TGTGCCAGCAGTCCCGGGGCGACTTGCACAGATACGCAGTATTTT. Translating gives CASSPGATCTDTQYF. The chain recombines TRBV27 with TRBJ2-3; the D call may be TRBD1 or TRBD2 (5 bases each). V lost 5 bases, J lost 1 base, and 13 bases lay in between. The CDR3 sequence is 15 residues long. Germline V gives CDR1 MNHEY, CDR2 SMNVEV (reference sequence).

This clonotype was counted only a few times. The chain uses TRBV21-1 and TRBJ2-5; TRBD2, as called in the table, went unchecked against the DNA. TRBV21-1 is flagged as a pseudogene. This CDR3 region has 15 residues. This CDR3 reads CASSTGGRISETQYF. The DNA for the CDR3 is TGTGCCAGCAGCACGGGAGGGAGGATTTCAGAGACCCAGTACTTC.

CDR3 nucleotides: TGCGCCAGCAGCCAAGATCCGGTATCTGGGGCCAACGTCCTGACTTTC. It specifies CASSQDPVSGANVLTF. The V and J genes are TRBV4-3 and TRBJ2-6; D not resolved. This CDR3 comprises 16 residues. The V gene's germline CDR1 is LGHNA and CDR2 YSLEER. Trimming removed 0 bases at V and 1 base at J, with 7 bases between.

The chain joins TRBV5-1 to TRBJ1-2; 12 bases fit TRBD1. Trimming removed 3 bases from V and 7 bases from J; junction bases left unmatched: 4. The germline gives CDR1 SGHRS, CDR2 YFSETQ. The length of the CDR3 is 14 residues. The CDR3 nucleotides read TGCGCCAGCAGCTCCCGGGACAGGGGGCCTGGCTACACCTTC. Encoded protein: CASSSRDRGPGYTF.

Comment on this clonotype: One end of the junction does not line up with germline, which may come from a read error. CDR3 nucleotides: TGTGCCAGCGGCTTCCCGGAACTAGCGGGAGGTTTGTACGAGCAGTACTTC. Protein product: CASGFPELAGGLYEQYF. This rearrangement joins TRBV5-6 to TRBJ2-7, with 12 bases identical to TRBD2. Germline-derived CDR1 and CDR2 are SGHDT and YYEEEE. The CDR3 sequence is 17 residues long.

This clonotype came up a few times. The rearrangement joins TRBV2 to TRBJ2-5; no reliable D call. This CDR3 has 12 amino acids. Germline lookup yields CDR1 SNHLY and CDR2 FYNNEI. V was shortened by 10 bases and J by 0 bases, with 9 bases between the two germline ends. As DNA, the CDR3 is TGTGCCACCCGGACGGACCAAGAGACCCAGTACTTC. Its protein product is CATRTDQETQYF.

This clonotype showed up just a few times. The chain uses TRBV28 and TRBJ1-4, with 11 nucleotides matching TRBD1. V was clipped by 7 bases and J by 0 bases; unmatched bases: 4. Germline CDR1 is MDHEN and CDR2 is SYDVKM. CDR3 length: 16 amino acids. The CDR3 DNA sequence: TGTGCCAGCACGGGACAGGGGGGATCAACTAATGAAAAACTGTTTTTT. It yields the protein CASTGQGGSTNEKLFF.

This clonotype has just a few counts. The chain employs TRBV12-3 or TRBV12-4 and TRBJ1-6; 9 positions match TRBD1. Losses at the gene ends were 5 bases for V and 7 bases for J; bases not matched to a gene: 6. This CDR3 spans 15 amino acids. The DNA of the CDR3 is TGTGCCAGCAGTCCTGGGACAGGGCCCAATTCACCCCTCCACTTT. It yields the protein CASSPGTGPNSPLHF.

V is TRBV4-3 and J is TRBJ2-5; 8 bases agree with TRBD1. This CDR3 contains 15 residues. The V gene end was trimmed by 4 bases and the J gene end by 5 bases; junction bases not matched to a gene: 9. Per the germline V gene, CDR1 is LGHNA and CDR2 is YSLEER. CDR3 nucleotide sequence: TGCGCCAGCAGCCGTAGACAGGGGCGTGAGGAGACCCAGTACTTC. Its translation: CASSRRQGREETQYF.

This clonotype came up a few times. This sequence joins TRBV4-2 and TRBJ2-5; possible D gene TRBD1, 5 bases. The CDR3 length is 15 residues. Germline-derived CDR1 and CDR2 are LGHNA and YNFKEQ. Trimming took off 0 bases at V and 2 bases at J, with 10 bases between the two ends. The CDR3 protein is CASSQDGQGQETQYF. The CDR3 nucleotides read TGTGCCAGCAGCCAAGATGGCCAGGGACAAGAGACCCAGTACTTC.

Details on this clonotype: It may be a read error: a sequence one base away is much more abundant. V is TRBV9 and J is TRBJ2-7; 8 bases match TRBD1. Looked up from germline, CDR1 is SGDLS and CDR2 is YYNGEE. There are 15 residues in the CDR3. Trimming removed 0 bases from V and 1 base from J; junction bases left unmatched: 3. The CDR3 region is CASSVGGTGSYEQYF. DNA for the CDR3: TGTGCCAGCAGCGTAGGGGGGACAGGTTCCTACGAGCAGTACTTC.

This clonotype was picked up a small number of times. The chain employs TRBV5-5 and TRBJ2-5; 11 bases line up with TRBD1. The end of the DNA fits TRBJ2-7 better, so the J call may be wrong. CDR1 and CDR2 from the germline V gene are SGHKS and YYEKEE (reference sequence). This CDR3 region has 15 residues. CDR3 region: CASSPLGTGGYEQYF. CDR3 sequence (DNA): TGTGCCAGCAGCCCGCTCGGGACAGGGGGCTACGAGCAGTACTTC.

This clonotype was counted only a few times. This rearrangement joins TRBV5-1 to TRBJ2-3, with a possible D match to TRBD2 (5 bases). Trimming pared 5 bases from V and 11 bases from J, leaving 15 bases between. CDR1 is SGHRS, CDR2 YFSETQ, per germline. There are 12 residues in the CDR3. The CDR3 sequence: CASSKDDEGQYF. CDR3 DNA: TGCGCCAGCAGTAAGGACGACGAGGGGCAGTATTTT.

V usage is TRBV3-1 and J usage is TRBJ2-5; D call uncertain. There are 14 residues in the CDR3. The germline V gene has CDR1 LGHDT and CDR2 YNNKEL (reference sequence). Trimming cost V 0 bases and J 7 bases, with 12 bases left between them. The CDR3 here is CASSQDGPLRTQYF. The CDR3 region has the DNA TGTGCCAGCAGCCAAGATGGGCCGTTAAGGACCCAGTACTTC.

This clonotype has just a few counts. The rearrangement uses TRBV5-1 and TRBJ2-5; D is uncertain. The CDR3 is 13 amino acids. V was trimmed by 4 bases and J by 5 bases, leaving 12 bases between them. Germline CDR1 reads SGHRS; CDR2 reads YFSETQ. CDR3 region: CASSPPASETQYF. CDR3 coding DNA: TGCGCCAGCAGCCCTCCGGCCTCTGAGACCCAGTACTTC.

Written as DNA, the CDR3 is TGTGCCACCCGGGGGAGCGGGGCCTCCCAAGAGACCCAGTACTTC. Protein product: CATRGSGASQETQYF. The chain couples TRBV6-5 to TRBJ2-5; 7 positions agree with TRBD2. With 10 bases clipped from V and 1 base from J, the junction kept 12 bases outside the gene matches. The CDR3 totals 15 residues. Germline lookup yields CDR1 MNHEY and CDR2 SVGAGI.